This T cell receptor beta chain came from a study of blood T cells in healthy people across ages. It was with a sample-barcoded 5' primer and a J-beta primer mix that a second PCR of about 6 to 11 cycles was run. TCRdb independently ran MiXCR on the 5' RACE reads; one entry per CDR3 protein. The data contain about 930,000 distinct CDR3 sequences, 25% to 30% of them singletons. This clonotype was counted only a few times. CDR1 is SGHNT, CDR2 YYREEE, per germline (reference sequence). The CDR3 is made up of 13 amino acids. The study isolated at least 6 million PBMCs from each sample. The same sample was also studied in work on T cells of mothers and their children. That work contributes: Compared with unrelated pairs, related mother-child pairs had slightly higher, non-significant overlap.

The chain joins TRBV5-4 to TRBJ2-7, with a possible D match to TRBD1 (5 bases). The J call may be wrong; the DNA end is better matched by TRBJ2-5. The TCR was taken from a woman aged 40-49 years in good health. The sequenced sample was blood. For the CDR3, the DNA is TGTGCCAGCAGCCTGGACAAGAGAGAGACCCAGTACTTC. Translating it yields CASSLDKRETQYF.